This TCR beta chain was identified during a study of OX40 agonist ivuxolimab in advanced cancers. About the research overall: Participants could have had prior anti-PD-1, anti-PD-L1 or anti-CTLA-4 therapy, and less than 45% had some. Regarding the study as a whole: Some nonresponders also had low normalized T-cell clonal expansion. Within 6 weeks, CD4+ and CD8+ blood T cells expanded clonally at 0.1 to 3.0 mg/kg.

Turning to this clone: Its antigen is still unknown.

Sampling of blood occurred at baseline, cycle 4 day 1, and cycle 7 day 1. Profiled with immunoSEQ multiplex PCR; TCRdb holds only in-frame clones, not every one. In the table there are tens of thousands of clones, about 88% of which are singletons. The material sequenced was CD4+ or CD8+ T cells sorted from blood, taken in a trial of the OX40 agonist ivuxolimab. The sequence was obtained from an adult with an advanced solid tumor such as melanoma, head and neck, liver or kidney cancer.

This CDR3 reads CASSQGLKAGLITYEQYF. Written as DNA, the CDR3 is TGCGCCAGCAGCCAAGGTCTAAAAGCGGGTTTAATCACCTACGAGCAGTACTTC. The chain links TRBV4-1 to TRBJ2-7; D perhaps matches TRBD2 (6 bases). V was clipped by 1 base and J by 2 bases, with 21 bases between them. Per germline, CDR1 MGHRA and CDR2 YSYEKL. CDR3 size: 18 residues.